In this sample, the clone carrying this T cell receptor beta chain turned up a few times. For TCR beta, libraries came from iRepertoire HTBI primers and Arm-PCR of CDR3 regions. TCRdb fed the multiplex PCR reads into MiXCR, producing one record per CDR3 protein. The sample shows fewer than 650,000 distinct CDR3 sequences, approximately 15% of them seen only once. This entry comes from a study of regulatory T cells in long-lasting Graves disease. CDR1 and CDR2 from the germline V gene are LGHDT and YNNKEL (reference sequence). Trimming pared 2 bases from V and 8 bases from J, leaving 10 bases between. The length of the CDR3 is 13 residues. Noted time point: newly diagnosed GD, antithyroid drugs for less than 3 months. The TCR library was prepared using RNA isolated from PBMCs. The same sample was also used in a study of T cells in Graves' hyperthyroidism and ophthalmopathy.

The sequencing used peripheral blood mononuclear cells (PBMCs), collected at new diagnosis, from a patient treated with antithyroid drugs. The chain carries TRBV3-1 and TRBJ2-1; unclear D gene. This TCR derives from a woman aged 25 to 39 with Graves disease. CDR3 coding DNA: TGTGCCAGCAGCCAATATCGGTCGGATGAGCAGTTCTTC. It specifies CASSQYRSDEQFF.